The entry below gives a single T cell receptor beta chain sequence along with its context. These data are taken from a study of blood T cell repertoires in COVID-19. About the research overall: The United States, Italy and Spain supplied acute and convalescent COVID-19 samples. PBMCs, B-cell-depleted T cells, or T cells were the source of the cDNA or gDNA that made up the material.

Under the authors' procedure: The assay estimated nucleated cells by amplifying reference gene primers. Method: immunoSEQ multiplex PCR; TCRdb's copy keeps in-frame clones and lacks some. For V, J and clone size, that table is used; D and trimming come from the DNA. Of 25,000 to 40,000 clones listed, approximately 85% are singletons. CDR1 is LNHDA and CDR2 is SQIVND in the germline V gene (reference sequence). This CDR3 is 17 amino acids long. V lost 7 bases, J lost 2 bases, and 20 bases lay in between. V and J are TRBV19 and TRBJ2-2; TRBD2 is a possible D gene (7 bases). The clonotype originates from a human donor in a cohort sampled during active COVID-19. The specimen sequenced was peripheral blood. The DNA for the CDR3 is TGTGCCAGTACCCGCCGAGGGGGGGCGGTCAACACCGGGGAGCTGTTTTTT. This gives the protein CASTRRGGAVNTGELFF.